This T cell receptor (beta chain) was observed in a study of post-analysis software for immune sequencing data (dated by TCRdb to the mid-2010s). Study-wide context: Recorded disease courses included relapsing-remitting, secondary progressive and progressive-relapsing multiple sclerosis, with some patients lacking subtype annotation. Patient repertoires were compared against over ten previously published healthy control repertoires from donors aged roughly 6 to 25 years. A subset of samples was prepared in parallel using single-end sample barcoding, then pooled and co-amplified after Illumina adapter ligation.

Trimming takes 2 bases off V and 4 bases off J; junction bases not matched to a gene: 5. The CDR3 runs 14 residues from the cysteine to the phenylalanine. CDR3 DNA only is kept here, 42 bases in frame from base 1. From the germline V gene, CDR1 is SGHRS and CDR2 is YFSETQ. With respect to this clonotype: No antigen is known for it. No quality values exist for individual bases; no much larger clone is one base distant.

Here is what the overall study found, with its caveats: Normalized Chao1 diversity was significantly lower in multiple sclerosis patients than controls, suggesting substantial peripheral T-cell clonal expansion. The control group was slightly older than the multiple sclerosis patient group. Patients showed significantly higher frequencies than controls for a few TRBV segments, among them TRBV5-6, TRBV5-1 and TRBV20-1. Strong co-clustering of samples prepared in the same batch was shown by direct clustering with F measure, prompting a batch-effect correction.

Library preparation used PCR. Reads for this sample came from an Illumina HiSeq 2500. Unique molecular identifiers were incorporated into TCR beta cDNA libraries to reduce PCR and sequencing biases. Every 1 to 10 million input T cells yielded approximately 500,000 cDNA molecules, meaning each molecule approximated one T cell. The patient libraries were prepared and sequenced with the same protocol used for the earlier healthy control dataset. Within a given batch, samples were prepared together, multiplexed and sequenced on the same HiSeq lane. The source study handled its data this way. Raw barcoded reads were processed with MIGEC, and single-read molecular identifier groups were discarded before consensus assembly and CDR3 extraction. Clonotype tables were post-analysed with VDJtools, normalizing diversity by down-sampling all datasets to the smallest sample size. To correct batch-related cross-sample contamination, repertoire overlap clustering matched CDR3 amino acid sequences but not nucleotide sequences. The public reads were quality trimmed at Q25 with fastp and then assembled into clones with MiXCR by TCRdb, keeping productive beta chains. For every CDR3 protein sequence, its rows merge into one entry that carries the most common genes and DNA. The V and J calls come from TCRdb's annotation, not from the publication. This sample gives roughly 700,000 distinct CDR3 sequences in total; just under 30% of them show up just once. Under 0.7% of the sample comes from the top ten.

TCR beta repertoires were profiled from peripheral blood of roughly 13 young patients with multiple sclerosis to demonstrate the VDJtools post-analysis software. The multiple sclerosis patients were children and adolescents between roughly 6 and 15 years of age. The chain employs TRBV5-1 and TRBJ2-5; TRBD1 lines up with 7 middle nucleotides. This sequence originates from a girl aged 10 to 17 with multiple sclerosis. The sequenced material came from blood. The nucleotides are TGCGCCAGCAGCTTCGAGGGGGCTGGAGAGACCCAGTACTTC. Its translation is CASSFEGAGETQYF.